The 20 T cell receptor beta chains listed next were all sequenced from one sample in a study of T cell repertoires in ileal Crohn's disease. Time point: neoterminal ileum biopsy at postoperative endoscopy, about 6 months after surgery. Assay used: immunoSEQ multiplex PCR; TCRdb lists only in-frame clones, some missing. Seen here are more than 13,000 clones, roughly three quarters observed once, and the top ten hold about 4%. Sequencing was carried out using ileal tissue. The receptors stem from an adult with Crohn's disease.

The J gene is TRBJ1-1, the V gene TRBV4-1, with no clear D. The CDR3 has 15 amino acids. V shed 0 bases and J shed 0 bases, with 8 bases lying between them. The germline V gene encodes CDR1 MGHRA and CDR2 YSYEKL. The CDR3 region is CASSQDRALNTEAFF. CDR3 in DNA: TGCGCCAGCAGCCAAGATCGTGCGCTGAACACTGAAGCTTTCTTT.

This chain links TRBV30 with TRBJ2-5, with D perhaps given as TRBD1 or TRBD2 (5 bases each). The CDR3 consists of 13 residues. With 4 bases removed from V and 2 bases from J, the gap between germline ends came to 11 bases. Germline lookup yields CDR1 GTSNPN and CDR2 SVGIG (reference sequence). The CDR3: CAWNPGRQETQYF. DNA of the CDR3: TGTGCCTGGAATCCGGGACGGCAAGAGACCCAGTACTTC.

The chain links TRBV18 to TRBJ2-7, with D perhaps TRBD1 or TRBD2 (5 bases each). CDR3 size: 15 residues. Germline CDR1 KGHSH, CDR2 LQKENI. Trimming shortened V by 6 bases and J by 2 bases, and 17 bases separated the two germline ends. CDR3 sequence: CASSRPPGPPYEQYF. DNA of the CDR3: TGTGCCAGCTCTAGACCTCCGGGACCTCCCTACGAGCAGTACTTC.

DNA for the CDR3: TGTGCCAGCAGTTTAGGGGGTTATGAGCAGTTCTTC. This sequence encodes CASSLGGYEQFF. The chain has TRBV27 and TRBJ2-1, with D perhaps matching TRBD1 or TRBD2 (5 bases each). Germline lookup yields CDR1 MNHEY and CDR2 SMNVEV (reference sequence). V lost 2 bases to trimming and J lost 8 bases, with 7 bases between them. The CDR3 has 12 residues.

The sample holds a few counts of this clone. This rearrangement joins TRBV5-6 to TRBJ1-1; 9 bases are a match to TRBD1. V lost 3 bases to trimming and J lost 1 base; unmatched junction nucleotides: 4. Germline values: CDR1 SGHDT, CDR2 YYEEEE. The CDR3 runs 15 residues. The CDR3: CASSWSDRGNTEAFF. The CDR3 bases are TGTGCCAGCAGCTGGTCGGACAGGGGGAACACTGAAGCTTTCTTT. Full variable domain (rest looked up from reference TRBV5-6 and TRBJ1-1): DAGVTQSPTHLIKTRGQQVTLRCSPKSGHDTVSWYQQALGQGPQFIFQYYEEEERQRGNFPDRFSGHQFPNYSSELNVNALLLGDSALYLCASSWSDRGNTEAFFGQGTRLTVV.

The rearrangement uses TRBV2 and TRBJ2-1, with D perhaps matching TRBD2 (6 bases). The CDR3 has 16 residues. V gave up 8 bases and J gave up 7 bases, with 24 bases separating them. CDR1 and CDR2 (germline): SNHLY, FYNNEI. For the CDR3, the DNA is TGTGCCAGCGAGGTTTTGTGGCGGGGTGTGGGTAATGAGCAGTTCTTC. It translates to CASEVLWRGVGNEQFF.

V is TRBV30 and J is TRBJ2-1; 7 bases agree with TRBD2. The CDR3 covers 15 residues. The trim removed 2 bases at V and 8 bases at J, leaving 12 bases unmatched. The V gene's germline CDR1 is GTSNPN and CDR2 SVGIG (reference sequence). CDR3 sequence (DNA): TGTGCCTGGAGTCCGAGACTAGCTACCCTACATGAGCAGTTCTTC. It yields the protein CAWSPRLATLHEQFF.

The chain uses TRBV2 and TRBJ2-5; 15 bases are a match to TRBD2. Germline values: CDR1 SNHLY, CDR2 FYNNEI. This CDR3 contains 16 residues. V lost 6 bases, J lost 5 bases, and 7 bases stayed unmatched. The CDR3 sequence is CASRAPGLAGGETQYF. The CDR3 DNA reads as TGTGCCAGCAGGGCTCCGGGACTAGCGGGAGGCGAGACCCAGTACTTC.

The gene calls are TRBV6-4 and TRBJ2-7; D is undetermined. V was cut by 2 bases and J by 4 bases, with 6 bases left in between. CDR3 length: 12 amino acids. Germline V CDR1 and CDR2: MRHNA, SNTAGT. The CDR3 sequence: CASSDVAYEQYF. The CDR3, as DNA: TGTGCCAGCAGTGACGTGGCTTACGAGCAGTACTTC.

V gene TRBV4-1 combines with J gene TRBJ2-3; D is undetermined. The V and J ends lost 1 base and 5 bases respectively, with 10 bases between them. The CDR3 totals 14 residues. Germline CDR1 is MGHRA and CDR2 is YSYEKL. CDR3 coding DNA: TGCGCCAGCAGCCAAGGGGCGGATCAAGATACGCAGTATTTT. It codes for CASSQGADQDTQYF.

The chain combines TRBV28 with TRBJ2-7; D unresolved. The V end lost 6 bases, the J end lost 2 bases, and 14 bases lay between the germline ends. This CDR3 spans 14 amino acids. Germline V gene lookup returns CDR1 MDHEN and CDR2 SYDVKM. The CDR3 DNA is TGTGCCAGCAGCTCATACGACACACCCTACGAGCAGTACTTC. Amino acids: CASSSYDTPYEQYF.

The J gene is TRBJ2-1, the V gene TRBV2; D may be TRBD2 (5 bases). The CDR3 spans 15 residues. The germline V and J ends were trimmed by 6 bases and 7 bases, with 19 bases remaining between them. From germline, CDR1 is SNHLY and CDR2 FYNNEI. The CDR3: CASSEYNGAGNEQFF. In DNA, the CDR3 is TGTGCCAGCAGCGAATACAATGGCGCGGGTAATGAGCAGTTCTTC.

The J gene is TRBJ2-7, the V gene TRBV19, with D maybe TRBD2 (6 bases). This CDR3 contains 14 residues. V was pared by 5 bases and J by 0 bases, with 11 bases between. Per the germline V gene, CDR1 is LNHDA and CDR2 is SQIVND (reference sequence). CDR3 residues: CASSYSGSSYEQYF. CDR3 coding DNA: TGTGCCAGTAGTTATAGCGGTAGCTCCTACGAGCAGTACTTC. Drawing the rest from reference TRBV19 and TRBJ2-7, the complete variable domain is DGGITQSPKYLFRKEGQNVTLSCEQNLNHDAMYWYRQDPGQGLRLIYYSQIVNDFQKGDIAEGYSVSREKKESFPLTVTSAQKNPTAFYLCASSYSGSSYEQYFGPGTRLTVT.

The CDR3 DNA follows: TGTGCCAGCAGCGCGGGGGACAGAGAGACCGGGGAGCTGTTTTTT. Residues: CASSAGDRETGELFF. The gene calls are TRBV11-2 and TRBJ2-2; D might be TRBD1 or TRBD2, each matching 7 bases. Per the germline V gene, CDR1 is SGHAT and CDR2 is FQNNGV. The CDR3 extends over 15 amino acids. Trimming took 5 bases from V and 5 from J, leaving 15 bases between them.

The chain links TRBV7-6 to TRBJ2-2, with 8 nucleotides matching TRBD2. The J segment lost 4 bases and the V segment lost 5 bases, leaving 12 bases of the junction unmatched. Germline CDR1 is SGHVS and CDR2 is FNYEAQ. The CDR3 is made up of 17 amino acids. The CDR3 DNA reads as TGTGCCAGCAGCAAAAGCGGGGGCTCAAATCCCACCGGGGAGCTGTTTTTT. Encoded protein: CASSKSGGSNPTGELFF.

This clone was counted once. This chain links TRBV15 with TRBJ2-1; 9 bases fit TRBD2. Germline lookup yields CDR1 LNHNV and CDR2 YYDKDF (reference sequence). Germline trimming cut 6 bases from V and 10 bases from J; bases unmatched to any gene: 16. The CDR3 contains 16 residues. CDR3 DNA: TGTGCCACCAGAACGGCCAAGCGGGGGGCAGAGAAGGAGCAGTTCTTC. Encoded protein: CATRTAKRGAEKEQFF.

The rearrangement links TRBV29-1 to TRBJ2-3; D unclear. Trimming stripped 5 bases from V and 3 bases from J, with 12 bases between. The germline gives CDR1 SQVTM, CDR2 ANQGSEA. The length of the CDR3 is 13 residues. This chain's CDR3 is CSVRKGRTDTQYF. Written as DNA, the CDR3 is TGCAGCGTTCGAAAGGGTCGGACAGATACGCAGTATTTT.

The V and J genes are TRBV6-1 and TRBJ1-1, with D possibly being TRBD1 (5 bases). Trimming cost V 6 bases and J 11 bases, with 16 bases left between them. Germline V CDR1 and CDR2: MNHNS, SASEGT. This CDR3 has 12 residues. The CDR3 loop reads CASSPGTRRAFF. CDR3 in DNA: TGTGCCAGCAGCCCCGGGACTCGACGCGCTTTCTTT.

The V call is TRBV13, the J call TRBJ2-3, with D possibly being TRBD1 (6 bases). Germline values: CDR1 PRHDT, CDR2 FYEKMQ (reference sequence). This CDR3 is built from 13 residues. Deletions cut 5 bases from V and 5 bases from J, with 11 bases between. The CDR3 sequence is CASSTTGGDTQYF. The CDR3 bases are TGTGCCAGCAGCACGACAGGTGGAGATACGCAGTATTTT.

This clone was seen only a few times. The chain employs TRBV4-2 and TRBJ1-2; weak D call: TRBD1 (5 bases). Looked up from germline, CDR1 is LGHNA and CDR2 is YNFKEQ. This CDR3 has 16 residues. The V end lost 0 bases, the J end lost 0 bases, and 11 bases lay between the germline ends. The CDR3 DNA reads TGTGCCAGCAGCCAAGAGATAGGCAGGGCTAACTATGGCTACACCTTC. As protein: CASSQEIGRANYGYTF.